One and the same sample provided the 10 T cell receptor beta chains below, sequenced in a study of type 1 regulatory T cells. MiXCR, run by TCRdb on the reads, gives a single entry per CDR3 protein. The data contain some 18,000 distinct CDR3 sequences, roughly 10% of them singletons. Material: CD4+ T cells, either the whole sample or a sorted fraction (not recorded which). The source of these receptors is a human donor in good health.

In this sample, this clonotype turned up a few times. This chain joins TRBV15 and TRBJ2-2; D is perhaps TRBD1 or TRBD2 (7 bases each). V was pared by 0 bases and J by 1 base, with 12 bases between. The CDR3 consists of 17 residues. Germline loops: CDR1 LNHNV, CDR2 YYDKDF (reference sequence). The CDR3: CATSRDPGGGNTGELFF. CDR3 DNA sequence: TGTGCCACCAGCAGAGACCCAGGGGGGGGGAACACCGGGGAGCTGTTTTTT.

This clonotype was observed at least ten times. V usage is TRBV6-2 or TRBV6-3 and J usage is TRBJ2-5; a possible D gene is TRBD1 (5 bases). There are 13 residues in the CDR3. Looked up from germline, CDR1 is MNHEY and CDR2 is SVGEGT. V lost 8 bases and J lost 2, with 12 bases in between. This CDR3 reads CASHRFQQETQYF. The CDR3 DNA reads as TGTGCCAGCCACAGGTTTCAACAAGAGACCCAGTACTTC.

The rearrangement links TRBV4-2 to TRBJ2-2, with D hard to call. Trimming shortened V by 0 bases and J by 1 base, and 6 bases separated the two germline ends. Germline V gene sequence: CDR1 LGHNA, CDR2 YNFKEQ. The CDR3 loop spans 15 amino acids. The CDR3 protein is CASSQDQGNTGELFF. The DNA for the CDR3 is TGTGCCAGCAGCCAAGATCAAGGGAACACCGGGGAGCTGTTTTTT.

The chain carries TRBV20-1 and TRBJ2-1, with 7 bases matching TRBD2. The germline V gene encodes CDR1 DFQATT and CDR2 SNEGSKA (reference sequence). Germline trimming cut 5 bases from V and 0 bases from J; bases unmatched to any gene: 4. The CDR3 is 14 residues long. The CDR3 loop reads CSAPTSLSYNEQFF. The CDR3 region has the DNA TGCAGTGCTCCGACTAGCCTCTCCTACAATGAGCAGTTCTTC.

This clonotype was detected many times. This chain connects TRBV9 to TRBJ2-5; TRBD2 matches at 8 bases. Germline CDR1 reads SGDLS; CDR2 reads YYNGEE. J was trimmed by 2 bases and V by 3 bases; bases with no gene match: 6. This CDR3 contains 15 residues. The CDR3 spells CASSANPGGQETQYF. The CDR3 DNA sequence: TGTGCCAGCAGCGCCAATCCGGGAGGGCAAGAGACCCAGTACTTC.

This clonotype appeared a few times. V is TRBV19 and J is TRBJ1-5, with 7 bases identical to TRBD1. The ends lost 10 bases at V and 4 bases at J; junction bases unmatched: 13. The CDR3 sequence is 15 residues long. Germline CDR1 is LNHDA and CDR2 is SQIVND (reference sequence). The CDR3 here is CATQASGQENQPQHF. The CDR3 region has the DNA TGTGCCACCCAGGCAAGCGGACAGGAGAATCAGCCCCAGCATTTT.

The chain has TRBV5-4 and TRBJ2-2, with D uncertain. CDR1 and CDR2 from the germline V gene are SGHNT and YYREEE (reference sequence). The CDR3 covers 13 residues. V lost 0 bases and J 2 bases, leaving 2 bases between the germline ends. CDR3 coding DNA: TGTGCCAGCAGCTTGGGAAACACCGGGGAGCTGTTTTTT. Translation: CASSLGNTGELFF.

This sequence joins TRBV5-4 and TRBJ2-1, with 11 bases matching TRBD2. Germline loops: CDR1 SGHNT, CDR2 YYREEE (reference sequence). This CDR3 comprises 17 residues. J lost 9 bases, V lost 0 bases, and 11 bases had no gene match. The DNA of the CDR3 is TGTGCCAGCAGCTTGGGGAAATTTAGCGGGAGGGTTGGTGAGCAGTTCTTC. It specifies CASSLGKFSGRVGEQFF.

This clonotype has ten or more counts. The gene calls are TRBV5-1 and TRBJ1-2; no firm D call. V lost 1 base and J 3 bases, leaving 10 bases between the germline ends. Per the germline V gene, CDR1 is SGHRS and CDR2 is YFSETQ. The length of the CDR3 is 14 residues. The CDR3: CASSLTSGDYGYTF. The CDR3 DNA is TGCGCCAGCAGCTTGACCTCTGGAGACTATGGCTACACCTTC.

This clonotype has a count of ten or more. The chain carries TRBV20-1 and TRBJ2-7; 7 bases line up with TRBD1. J was trimmed by 4 bases and V by 6 bases; bases with no gene match: 12. Germline CDR1 is DFQATT and CDR2 is SNEGSKA (reference sequence). CDR3 size: 14 residues. The CDR3 DNA follows: TGCAGTGCCCGAAGGACAGGAACGGGGTACGAGCAGTACTTC. Its protein is CSARRTGTGYEQYF.